Listed below are T cell receptor beta chains from one sample, sequenced in a study of cytomegalovirus exposure and HLA in healthy donors. Profiled with immunoSEQ multiplex PCR; TCRdb holds only in-frame clones, not every one. This sample carries more than 130,000 clones, roughly 77% of them seen once, and the ten largest clones take around 2%. Source material: PBMCs. The receptor set was obtained from a man aged 30 to 39 in good health and CMV-seronegative. The CDR3 runs from the conserved cysteine through the conserved F or W. The D gene is left open where the match is weak. Clone sizes are given selectively: once, few, many, or a class where the clone is expanded.

abundance,d_gene,j_gene,v_gene,len,CDR3nt,CDR3aa
few,NA,TRBJ1-2,TRBV4-1,13,TGCGCCAGCAGCCAACTCGCTAACTATGGCTACACCTTC,CASSQLANYGYTF
NA,TRBD2,TRBJ2-6,TRBV6-5,15,TGTGCCAGCAGTGGGAGGGTCTCTGGGGCCAACGTCCTGACTTTC,CASSGRVSGANVLTF
few,NA,TRBJ1-5,TRBV6-5,14,TGTGCCAGCAGTCCAAACAGGGACGGTCAGCCCCAGCATTTT,CASSPNRDGQPQHF
NA,NA,TRBJ1-2,TRBV28,15,TGTGCCAGCAGTTTCGGGGGTCAAACTTTAGGTGGCTACACCTTC,CASSFGGQTLGGYTF
NA,TRBD1,TRBJ1-6,TRBV15,15,TGTGCCACCAGCAGATCCCCTGGGACAGGGGGGCCGCCCCACTTT,CATSRSPGTGGPPHF
once,NA,TRBJ2-7,TRBV6-1,15,TGTGCCAGCAGTGAAAGCACTAGTGGTAACTACGAGCAGTACTTC,CASSESTSGNYEQYF
NA,NA,TRBJ1-2,TRBV6-5,14,TGTGCCAGCAGTTACTCCCCCGACAGCTATGGCTACACCTTC,CASSYSPDSYGYTF
NA,TRBD1,TRBJ1-5,TRBV6-5,14,TGTGCCAGCAGAGGACAGGGTGGCAATCAGCCCCAGCATTTT,CASRGQGGNQPQHF
NA,TRBD1,TRBJ2-7,TRBV7-2,14,TGTGCCAGCACCGTTACAGGGGGCTACTACGAGCAGTACTTC,CASTVTGGYYEQYF
NA,NA,TRBJ2-3,TRBV5-4,17,TGTGCCAGCAGCAAAATGGTGGCCAGCGCAAACACAGATACGCAGTATTTT,CASSKMVASANTDTQYF
few,TRBD2,TRBJ2-5,TRBV5-1,16,TGCGCCAGCAGCCCAACAGACATGTACGGGGGGGAGACCCAGTACTTC,CASSPTDMYGGETQYF
few,TRBD2,TRBJ2-7,TRBV5-1,15,TGCGCCAGTACGACTAGCGGAGGTTCGTACTACGAGCAGTACTTC,CASTTSGGSYYEQYF
NA,NA,TRBJ1-2,TRBV2,12,TGTGCCAGCAGTGGGCAGGGAGGCGGCTACACCTTC,CASSGQGGGYTF
few,TRBD1,TRBJ1-2,TRBV27,16,TGTGCCAGCAGTTTATCTGCAGGGGGCGTCAACTATGGCTACACCTTC,CASSLSAGGVNYGYTF
few,TRBD1,TRBJ1-1,TRBV6-1,13,TGTGCCAGCACGGGACAGCCGGTGACTGAAGCTTTCTTT,CASTGQPVTEAFF
few,NA,TRBJ2-1,TRBV28,14,TGTGCCAGCAGTTTCCTCACAGGGATTGGTGAGCAGTTCTTC,CASSFLTGIGEQFF